Below are 15 T cell receptor beta chains sequenced from a single sample in a study of graft-versus-host responses after intestinal transplantation. Produced via immunoSEQ multiplex PCR; TCRdb's table is partial and in-frame only. The table includes 35,000 to 45,000 clones, around 94% detected once. The source was PBMCs, collected 16 days after intestinal transplant. Source of these receptors: a human patient who received an intestinal transplant, so some T cells may come from the graft donor.

This sequence joins TRBV30 and TRBJ1-5; perhaps TRBD1 as D (6 bases). Trimming removed 0 bases at V and 7 bases at J, with 16 bases between. CDR3 length equals 15 residues. Germline lookup yields CDR1 GTSNPN and CDR2 SVGIG (reference sequence). CDR3 region: CAWSVRGRGQQPQHF. CDR3 coding DNA: TGTGCCTGGAGTGTACGGGGCAGGGGACAACAGCCCCAGCATTTT.

The chain employs TRBV5-4 and TRBJ2-7; D not certain. CDR1 is SGHNT and CDR2 is YYREEE in the germline V gene (reference sequence). Trimming pared 0 bases from V and 1 base from J, leaving 11 bases between. The CDR3 consists of 15 residues. The CDR3 here is CASSLGSFLSYEQYF. The CDR3 bases are TGTGCCAGCAGCTTGGGCAGTTTTCTTTCCTACGAGCAGTACTTC.

This chain connects TRBV9 to TRBJ2-5; TRBD1 might be the D (5 bases). The length of the CDR3 is 13 residues. The germline gives CDR1 SGDLS, CDR2 YYNGEE. Between the trimmed V and J ends, which lost 4 bases and 0 bases, there was a span of 7 bases. The CDR3 bases are TGTGCCAGCAGCACGGACAACCAAGAGACCCAGTACTTC. It translates to CASSTDNQETQYF.

V and J are TRBV7-3 and TRBJ2-1, with 14 bases matching TRBD2. The J segment lost 2 bases and the V segment lost 2 bases, leaving 2 bases of the junction unmatched. This CDR3 region has 17 residues. In germline, CDR1 is SGHTA, CDR2 FQGTGA. The CDR3 DNA reads TGTGCCAGCAGCTTATGGACTAGCGGGAGGACCTACAATGAGCAGTTCTTC. Protein product: CASSLWTSGRTYNEQFF. The complete variable domain, with remaining parts taken from reference TRBV7-3 and TRBJ2-1, reads GAGVSQTPSNKVTEKGKYVELRCDPISGHTALYWYRQSLGQGPEFLIYFQGTGAADDSGLPNDRFFAVRPEGSVSTLKIQRTERGDSAVYLCASSLWTSGRTYNEQFFGPGTRLTVL.

CDR3 DNA: TGTGCCAGCAGCTTAGGGAGGGACGAGCAGTACTTC. It encodes CASSLGRDEQYF. The genes are TRBV11-2 and TRBJ2-7; TRBD2 is a possible D gene (6 bases). This CDR3 contains 12 residues. Germline CDR1 SGHAT, CDR2 FQNNGV. Trimming removed 1 base at V and 5 bases at J, with 6 bases between.

For the CDR3, the DNA is TGCGCCAGCAGCCAAGAGGCTCTTCACCAAGAGACCCAGTACTTC. Amino acid sequence: CASSQEALHQETQYF. This rearrangement joins TRBV4-1 to TRBJ2-5; unclear D gene. Germline CDR1 is MGHRA and CDR2 is YSYEKL. The CDR3 loop spans 15 amino acids. Deletions cut 0 bases from V and 0 bases from J, with 8 bases between.

The J gene is TRBJ2-5, the V gene TRBV4-3, with 8 nucleotides matching TRBD1. TRBJ2-7 explains the end of the DNA better; the J call may be wrong. The CDR3 consists of 16 residues. Per germline, CDR1 LGHNA and CDR2 YSLEER. This CDR3 reads CASSQGTGTGNYEQYF. As DNA, the CDR3 is TGCGCCAGCAGCCAGGGGACCGGGACAGGAAACTACGAGCAGTACTTC.

This rearrangement joins TRBV9 to TRBJ2-7; 8 nucleotides match TRBD2. V trimming: 1 base; J trimming: 0 bases; junction bases outside the gene matches: 3. CDR1 SGDLS and CDR2 YYNGEE come from the germline V gene. The CDR3 extends over 15 amino acids. The CDR3 is CASSVSGGGSYEQYF. CDR3 in DNA: TGTGCCAGCAGCGTATCGGGAGGGGGCTCCTACGAGCAGTACTTC.

This clone was detected once. The chain is built from TRBV29-1 and TRBJ1-2; 8 nucleotides line up with TRBD1. The CDR3 is 14 amino acids. The V segment lost 1 base and the J segment 4 bases; nucleotides outside the gene matches: 5. The V gene's germline CDR1 is SQVTM and CDR2 ANQGSEA. CDR3 sequence: CSVEALDRGYGYTF. CDR3 bases: TGCAGCGTTGAAGCCTTAGACAGGGGCTATGGCTACACCTTC.

This clone has just one count. The chain links TRBV21-1 to TRBJ2-6; whether TRBD1, the table's D call, matches the DNA was not checked. TRBV21-1 represents a pseudogene. The CDR3 contains 15 residues. Written as DNA, the CDR3 is TGTGCCAGCAGCAAACAGGGGGCTGGGGCCAACGTCCTGACTTTC. Amino acid sequence: CASSKQGAGANVLTF.

The chain is built from TRBV29-1 and TRBJ1-2, with D unresolved. Trimming cost V 4 bases and J 3 bases, with 6 bases left between them. The CDR3 is 11 residues long. Per germline, CDR1 SQVTM and CDR2 ANQGSEA. The DNA of the CDR3 is TGCAGCGTTGGAGAGGACTATGGCTACACCTTC. It is translated as CSVGEDYGYTF. The variable domain in full, with the rest retrieved from reference TRBV29-1 and TRBJ1-2, is SAVISQKPSRDICQRGTSLTIQCQVDSQVTMMFWYRQQPGQSLTLIATANQGSEATYESGFVIDKFPISRPNLTFSTLTVSNMSPEDSSIYLCSVGEDYGYTFGSGTRLTVV.

The genes are TRBV19 and TRBJ2-7, with TRBD2 matching 12 bases. The germline gives CDR1 LNHDA, CDR2 SQIVND (reference sequence). V lost 6 bases to trimming and J lost 6 bases; unmatched junction nucleotides: 6. The CDR3 runs to 14 residues. The CDR3: CASRVTSGSGEQYF. As DNA, the CDR3 is TGTGCCAGTAGGGTGACTAGCGGGAGTGGCGAGCAGTACTTC.

The chain uses TRBV9 and TRBJ2-7, with D possibly TRBD2 on 6 matching bases. V lost 3 bases and J lost 2, with 15 bases in between. Germline V gene sequence: CDR1 SGDLS, CDR2 YYNGEE. This CDR3 has 15 residues. The CDR3 reads CASSGEVRGTYEQYF. For the CDR3, the DNA is TGTGCCAGCAGCGGCGAGGTGCGGGGAACCTACGAGCAGTACTTC.

The gene calls are TRBV7-3 and TRBJ1-2; D may be TRBD1 (5 bases). This CDR3 contains 13 residues. The germline gives CDR1 SGHTA, CDR2 FQGTGA. V was trimmed by 0 bases and J by 6 bases, leaving 8 bases between them. CDR3: CASSLTGVDGYTF. The CDR3 coding sequence is TGTGCCAGCAGCTTAACAGGGGTCGATGGCTACACCTTC.

V and J are TRBV6-5 and TRBJ1-3, with 9 bases identical to TRBD1. The CDR3 is 15 residues long. V was pared by 5 bases and J by 4 bases, with 6 bases of the junction left unmatched. Germline CDR1 and CDR2: MNHEY and SVGAGI. CDR3 region: CASSPYRGQGNTIYF. The CDR3 DNA reads as TGTGCCAGCAGTCCATACAGGGGGCAAGGAAACACCATATATTTT.